These 12 T cell receptor beta chains were all obtained from the same sample, sequenced in a study of blood T cell repertoires in COVID-19. TCRdb's copy holds only in-frame clones and misses some; the assay was immunoSEQ multiplex PCR. This repertoire shows 150,000 to 200,000 clones, 88% found once; its top ten account for approximately 4.4%. The sample was peripheral blood. The receptor source for this set is a human donor in a cohort sampled during active COVID-19.

This rearrangement joins TRBV28 to TRBJ2-3; TRBD2 aligns across 11 bases. CDR1 is MDHEN, CDR2 SYDVKM, per germline. The junction had 12 bases not matched to a gene; V was cut back by 1 base and J by 0 bases. This CDR3 is built from 20 residues. CDR3 amino acids: CASSLSTRGLAASSTDTQYF. CDR3 nucleotides: TGTGCCAGCAGTTTATCAACACGGGGACTAGCGGCATCTAGCACAGATACGCAGTATTTT.

CDR3: CASSPLGLGQGHQPQHF. The CDR3 DNA reads as TGTGCCAGCTCACCACTGGGTCTAGGACAGGGGCATCAGCCCCAGCATTTT. This rearrangement joins TRBV18 to TRBJ1-5, with 9 bases that match TRBD1. V lost 1 base and J lost 5; bases outside the gene matches: 9. There are 17 residues in the CDR3. Germline CDR1 is KGHSH and CDR2 is LQKENI.

The chain uses TRBV2 and TRBJ2-5; 10 nucleotides agree with TRBD2. V lost 6 bases, J lost 4 bases, and 17 bases stayed unmatched. CDR1 and CDR2 (germline): SNHLY, FYNNEI. CDR3 size: 18 residues. This CDR3 reads CASSGKRLAGVGAETQYF. The CDR3, as DNA: TGTGCCAGCAGCGGAAAAAGGCTAGCGGGAGTGGGGGCAGAGACCCAGTACTTC.

In the case of this clone: One end of the junction does not line up with germline, which may come from a read error. The rearrangement joins TRBV2 to TRBJ1-6; maybe TRBD1 (5 bases). The CDR3 extends over 13 amino acids. Germline V lookup: CDR1 SNHLY, CDR2 FYNNEI. In DNA form, the CDR3 reads TGCGCCAGCAGTAACGGGGGAGGTTCACCCCTCCACTTT. Its translation is CASSNGGGSPLHF.

The V call is TRBV11-2, the J call TRBJ2-3; 14 positions match TRBD2. The CDR3 loop spans 16 amino acids. V trimming: 3 bases; J trimming: 3 bases; junction bases outside the gene matches: 2. Germline lookup yields CDR1 SGHAT and CDR2 FQNNGV. CDR3: CASSLGTSGRTDTQYF. CDR3 nucleotides: TGTGCCAGCAGCTTGGGGACTAGCGGGAGAACAGATACGCAGTATTTT.

The chain is built from TRBV5-1 and TRBJ2-2; D is possibly TRBD1 (6 bases). The germline V gene has CDR1 SGHRS and CDR2 YFSETQ. This CDR3 contains 14 residues. Trimming removed 4 bases from V and 4 bases from J, with 11 bases in between. CDR3 amino acids: CASSIRGGTGELFF. DNA for the CDR3: TGCGCCAGCAGCATCAGGGGTGGCACCGGGGAGCTGTTTTTT.

J is TRBJ1-5 and V is TRBV10-3; D ambiguous. The CDR3 runs 15 residues. V was cut by 0 bases and J by 7 bases, with 13 bases left in between. Germline V CDR1 and CDR2: ENHRY, SYGVKD. The CDR3 reads CAISESNLRVQPQHF. The CDR3 DNA sequence: TGTGCCATCAGTGAGTCGAATCTCCGGGTACAGCCCCAGCATTTT.

This sequence joins TRBV6-5 and TRBJ1-4, with 7 bases that match TRBD1. The V gene's germline CDR1 is MNHEY and CDR2 SVGAGI. This CDR3 is built from 14 residues. V lost 6 bases and J lost 5; bases outside the gene matches: 6. The CDR3 sequence: CASSRDSLNEKLFF. As DNA, the CDR3 is TGTGCCAGCAGCCGGGACAGCTTAAATGAAAAACTGTTTTTT.

This clone was found once. The chain links TRBV6-6 to TRBJ2-7; D gene uncertain. The CDR3 extends over 12 amino acids. Germline CDR1 and CDR2: MNHNY and SVGAGI (reference sequence). The V end lost 2 bases, the J end lost 3 bases, and 5 bases lay between the germline ends. CDR3 sequence: CASSYAIYEQYF. Here the CDR3 DNA reads TGTGCCAGCAGTTACGCGATCTACGAGCAGTACTTC.

This clone was counted a single time. The chain combines TRBV7-2 with TRBJ2-7, with 8 bases aligning to TRBD1. V shed 5 bases, J shed 2 bases, and the junction held 2 bases outside the gene matches. There are 13 residues in the CDR3. Germline lookup yields CDR1 SGHTA and CDR2 FQGNSA. The CDR3 loop is CASSRQGPYEQYF. The CDR3 coding sequence is TGTGCCAGCAGCCGACAGGGGCCCTACGAGCAGTACTTC.

The chain couples TRBV28 to TRBJ1-3, with TRBD1 matching over 7 bases. J gave up 0 bases and V 7 bases, and 9 bases lay outside the gene matches. CDR1 is MDHEN, CDR2 SYDVKM, per germline. The CDR3 totals 16 residues. Here the CDR3 reads CASKGAWTVSGNTIYF. CDR3 DNA sequence: TGTGCCAGCAAGGGGGCTTGGACGGTCTCTGGAAACACCATATATTTT.

This chain connects TRBV5-1 to TRBJ2-3, with D tentatively TRBD2 (5 bases). This CDR3 is built from 15 residues. V was cut by 0 bases and J by 4 bases, with 12 bases left in between. CDR1 and CDR2 from the germline V gene are SGHRS and YFSETQ. The DNA for the CDR3 is TGCGCCAGCAGCTTGGGAGGGATTGAAGCAGATACGCAGTATTTT. It yields the protein CASSLGGIEADTQYF.